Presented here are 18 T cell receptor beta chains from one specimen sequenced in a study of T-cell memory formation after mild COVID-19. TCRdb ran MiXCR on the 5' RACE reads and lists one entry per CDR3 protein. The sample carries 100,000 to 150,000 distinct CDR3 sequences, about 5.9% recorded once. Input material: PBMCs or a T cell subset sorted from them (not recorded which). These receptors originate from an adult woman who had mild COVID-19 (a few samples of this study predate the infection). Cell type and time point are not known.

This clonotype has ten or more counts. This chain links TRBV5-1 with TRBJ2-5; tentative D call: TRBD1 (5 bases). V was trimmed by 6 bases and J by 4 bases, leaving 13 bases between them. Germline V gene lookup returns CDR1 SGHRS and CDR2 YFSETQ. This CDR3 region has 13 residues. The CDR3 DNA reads TGCGCCAGCACCCTAGGGGATGTAGAGACCCAGTACTTC. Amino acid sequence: CASTLGDVETQYF. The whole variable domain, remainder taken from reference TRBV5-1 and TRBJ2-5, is KAGVTQTPRYLIKTRGQQVTLSCSPISGHRSVSWYQQTPGQGLQFLFEYFSETQRNKGNFPGRFSGRQFSNSRSEMNVSTLELGDSALYLCASTLGDVETQYFGPGTRLLVL.

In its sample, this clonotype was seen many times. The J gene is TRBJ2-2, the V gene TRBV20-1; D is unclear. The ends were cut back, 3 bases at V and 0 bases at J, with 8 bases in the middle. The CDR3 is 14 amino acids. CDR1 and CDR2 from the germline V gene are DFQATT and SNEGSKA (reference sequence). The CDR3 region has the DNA TGCAGTGCTAGGCCCTGGGCGAACACCGGGGAGCTGTTTTTT. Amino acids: CSARPWANTGELFF.

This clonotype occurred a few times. The CDR3 region has the DNA TGTGCCAGCAGCTCCCAGGGCAGGCATCAGCCCCAGCATTTT. As protein: CASSSQGRHQPQHF. The chain is built from TRBV7-9 and TRBJ1-5; a possible D gene is TRBD1 (5 bases). This CDR3 spans 14 amino acids. Germline lookup yields CDR1 SEHNR and CDR2 FQNEAQ (reference sequence). V lost 4 bases and J 5 bases, leaving 12 bases between the germline ends.

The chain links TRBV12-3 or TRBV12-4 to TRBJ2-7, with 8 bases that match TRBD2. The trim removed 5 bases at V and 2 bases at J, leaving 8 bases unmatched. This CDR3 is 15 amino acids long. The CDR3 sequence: CASSPDSGGPYEQYF. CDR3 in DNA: TGTGCCAGCAGTCCCGATTCGGGGGGGCCCTACGAGCAGTACTTC.

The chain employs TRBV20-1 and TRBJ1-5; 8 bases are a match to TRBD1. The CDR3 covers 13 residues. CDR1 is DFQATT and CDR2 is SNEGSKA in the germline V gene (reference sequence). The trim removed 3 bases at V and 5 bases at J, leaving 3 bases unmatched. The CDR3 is CSASWTGHQPQHF. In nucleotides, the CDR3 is TGCAGTGCTAGCTGGACAGGGCATCAGCCCCAGCATTTT.

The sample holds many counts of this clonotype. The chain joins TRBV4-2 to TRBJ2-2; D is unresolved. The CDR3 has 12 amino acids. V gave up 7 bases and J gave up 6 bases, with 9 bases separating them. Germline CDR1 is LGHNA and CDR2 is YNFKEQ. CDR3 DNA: TGTGCCAGCACTCTCCGGGCCGGGGAGCTGTTTTTT. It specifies CASTLRAGELFF.

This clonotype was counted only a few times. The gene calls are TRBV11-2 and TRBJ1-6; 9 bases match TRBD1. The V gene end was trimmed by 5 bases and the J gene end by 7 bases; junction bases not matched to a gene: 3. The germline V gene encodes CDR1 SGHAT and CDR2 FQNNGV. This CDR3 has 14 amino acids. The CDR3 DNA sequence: TGTGCCAGCAGCACGGACAGGGGCAATTCACCCCTCCACTTT. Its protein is CASSTDRGNSPLHF.

The CDR3 nucleotides read TGTGCCAGCAGCCACAGGGAAGGGGGCAATCAGCCCCAGCATTTT. This codes for CASSHREGGNQPQHF. V usage is TRBV7-9 and J usage is TRBJ1-5; the D gene is possibly TRBD1 (6 bases). Trimming removed 5 bases from V and 2 bases from J, with 13 bases in between. Germline CDR1 and CDR2: SEHNR and FQNEAQ (reference sequence). This CDR3 contains 15 residues.

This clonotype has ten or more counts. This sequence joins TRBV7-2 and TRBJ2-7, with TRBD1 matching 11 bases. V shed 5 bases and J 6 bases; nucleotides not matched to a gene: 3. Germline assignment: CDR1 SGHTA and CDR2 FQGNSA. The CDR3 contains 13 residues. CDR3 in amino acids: CASSRDRGSEQYF. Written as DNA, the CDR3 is TGTGCCAGCAGCCGGGACAGGGGGAGCGAGCAGTACTTC.

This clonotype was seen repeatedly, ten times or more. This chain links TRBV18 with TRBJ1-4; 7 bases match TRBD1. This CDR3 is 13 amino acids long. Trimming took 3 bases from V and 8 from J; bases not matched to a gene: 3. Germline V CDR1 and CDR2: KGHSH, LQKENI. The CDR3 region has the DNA TGTGCCAGCTCACCGACAGGGACGGAAAAACTGTTTTTT. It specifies CASSPTGTEKLFF.

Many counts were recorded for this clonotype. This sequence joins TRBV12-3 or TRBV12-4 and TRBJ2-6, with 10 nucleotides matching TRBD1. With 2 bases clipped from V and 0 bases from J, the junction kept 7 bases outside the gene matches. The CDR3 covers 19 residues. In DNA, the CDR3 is TGTGCCAGCAGTTTATGGGGGGACAGGGGCTCCTCTGGGGCCAACGTCCTGACTTTC. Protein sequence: CASSLWGDRGSSGANVLTF.

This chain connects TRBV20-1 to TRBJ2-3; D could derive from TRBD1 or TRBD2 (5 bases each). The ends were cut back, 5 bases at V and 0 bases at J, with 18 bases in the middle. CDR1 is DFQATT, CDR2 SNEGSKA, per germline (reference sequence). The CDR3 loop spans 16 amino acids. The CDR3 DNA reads TGCAGTGCTGCCGCCGGGACCCCAGGCAGCACAGATACGCAGTATTTT. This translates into CSAAAGTPGSTDTQYF.

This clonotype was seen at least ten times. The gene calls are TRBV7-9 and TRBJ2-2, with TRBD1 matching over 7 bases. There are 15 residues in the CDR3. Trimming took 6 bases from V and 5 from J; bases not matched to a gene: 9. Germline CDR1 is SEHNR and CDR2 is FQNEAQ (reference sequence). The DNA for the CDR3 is TGTGCCAGCAGTTACCGGGACAGTGGTACCGGGGAGCTGTTTTTT. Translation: CASSYRDSGTGELFF.

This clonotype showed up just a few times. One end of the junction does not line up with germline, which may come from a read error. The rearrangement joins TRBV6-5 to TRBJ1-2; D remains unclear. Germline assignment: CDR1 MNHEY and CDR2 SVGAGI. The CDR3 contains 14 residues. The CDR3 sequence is CASSTGGTKYGYTF. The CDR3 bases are TGTGCCAGCAGTACGGGTGGCACTAAGTATGGCTACACCTTC.

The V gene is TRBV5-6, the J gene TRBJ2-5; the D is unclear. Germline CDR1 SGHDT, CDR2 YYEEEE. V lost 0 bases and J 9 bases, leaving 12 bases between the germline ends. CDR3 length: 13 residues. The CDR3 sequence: CASSLDQQRAQYF. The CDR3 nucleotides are TGTGCCAGCAGCTTGGACCAACAAAGGGCCCAGTACTTC.

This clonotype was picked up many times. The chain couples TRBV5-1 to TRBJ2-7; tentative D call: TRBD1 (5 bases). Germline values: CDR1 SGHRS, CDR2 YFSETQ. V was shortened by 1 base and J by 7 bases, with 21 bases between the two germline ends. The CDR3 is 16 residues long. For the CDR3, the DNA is TGCGCCAGCAGCTTGAGGCAGGGCACCCGTGGGGATGAGCAGTACTTC. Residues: CASSLRQGTRGDEQYF.

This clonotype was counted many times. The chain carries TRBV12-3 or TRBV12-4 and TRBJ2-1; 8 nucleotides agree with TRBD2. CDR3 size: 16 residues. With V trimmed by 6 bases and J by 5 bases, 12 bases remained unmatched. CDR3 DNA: TGTGCCAGCAGCCCCGGGGGGCGGGGGGCCGACAATGAGCAGTTCTTC. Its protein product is CASSPGGRGADNEQFF.

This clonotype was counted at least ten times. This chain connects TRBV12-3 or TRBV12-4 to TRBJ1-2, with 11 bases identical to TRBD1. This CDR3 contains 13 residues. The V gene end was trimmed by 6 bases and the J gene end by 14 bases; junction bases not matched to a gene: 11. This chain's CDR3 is CASRSSGQGARTF. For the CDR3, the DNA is TGTGCCAGCAGATCCTCCGGACAGGGGGCGCGGACCTTC.